These 32 T cell receptor beta chains came from one sample sequenced in a study of blood T cell repertoires in COVID-19. Clones were read by immunoSEQ multiplex PCR, and TCRdb kept only the in-frame ones, dropping some. The profile shows approximately 220,000 clones, 85% to 90% of them singletons. The specimen was peripheral blood. All receptors derive from a man between 60 and 75 years old who had recovered from COVID-19.

The V call is TRBV10-3, the J call TRBJ1-3; D is unresolved. Germline assignment: CDR1 ENHRY and CDR2 SYGVKD. CDR3 length equals 14 residues. Trimming took 3 bases from V and 0 from J, leaving 6 bases between them. CDR3 protein: CAISDSNSGNTIYF. In nucleotides, the CDR3 is TGTGCCATCAGTGATTCAAACTCTGGAAACACCATATATTTT.

The rearrangement links TRBV14 to TRBJ2-1; 9 bases line up with TRBD2. Losses at the gene ends were 0 bases for V and 8 bases for J; bases not matched to a gene: 11. The CDR3 is 17 amino acids. Germline assignment: CDR1 SGHDN and CDR2 FVKESK. DNA for the CDR3: TGTGCCAGCAGCCAAGACCTTCTAGCGGGGCCCCCGTATGAGCAGTTCTTC. Its translation: CASSQDLLAGPPYEQFF.

The rearrangement joins TRBV12-5 to TRBJ1-2; TRBD1 matches 8 bases. The CDR3 totals 15 residues. Germline CDR1 LGHNT, CDR2 FRNRAP. J was trimmed by 2 bases and V by 6 bases; bases with no gene match: 8. The CDR3 bases are TGTGCTAGTGGCTACTCCCAGGGGGCAAACTATGGCTACACCTTC. This encodes CASGYSQGANYGYTF. The whole variable domain, remainder taken from reference TRBV12-5 and TRBJ1-2, is DARVTQTPRHKVTEMGQEVTMRCQPILGHNTVFWYRQTMMQGLELLAYFRNRAPLDDSGMPKDRFSAEMPDATLATLKIQPSEPRDSAVYFCASGYSQGANYGYTFGSGTRLTVV.

This clone has only one observation. In DNA form, the CDR3 reads TGTGCCACCAGTGGAGGGACAGGGGCCCAAGAGACCCAGTACTTC. Encoded protein: CATSGGTGAQETQYF. This chain links TRBV24-1 with TRBJ2-5; 10 positions match TRBD1. V lost 5 bases to trimming and J lost 1 base; unmatched junction nucleotides: 3. The CDR3 is made up of 15 amino acids. In germline, CDR1 is KGHDR, CDR2 SFDVKD.

The V call is TRBV30, the J call TRBJ2-7, with TRBD1 matching over 7 bases. V lost 1 base, J lost 6 bases, and 3 bases stayed unmatched. CDR3 length: 12 residues. The germline V gene encodes CDR1 GTSNPN and CDR2 SVGIG (reference sequence). The CDR3 spells CAWSGDRSEQYF. The CDR3, as DNA: TGTGCCTGGAGTGGGGACAGATCCGAGCAGTACTTC.

The chain links TRBV7-9 to TRBJ2-5, with D unclear. Trimming took off 5 bases at V and 5 bases at J, with 9 bases between the two ends. The CDR3 sequence is 12 residues long. In germline, CDR1 is SEHNR, CDR2 FQNEAQ (reference sequence). The CDR3: CASSEVRETQYF. The CDR3 DNA reads TGTGCCAGCAGCGAGGTGCGGGAGACCCAGTACTTC. The variable domain in full, with the rest retrieved from reference TRBV7-9 and TRBJ2-5, is DTGVSQNPRHKITKRGQNVTFRCDPISEHNRLYWYRQTLGQGPEFLTYFQNEAQLEKSRLLSDRFSAERPKGSFSTLEIQRTEQGDSAMYLCASSEVRETQYFGPGTRLLVL.

The chain links TRBV11-3 to TRBJ1-2; 8 nucleotides agree with TRBD1. Germline V CDR1 and CDR2: SGHNT, YENEEA. This CDR3 is 16 amino acids long. Germline trimming cut 2 bases from V and 5 bases from J; bases unmatched to any gene: 10. The CDR3 DNA reads as TGTGCCAGCAGCTTAAAAGAGGACAGGGTGCTATATGGCTACACCTTC. It translates to CASSLKEDRVLYGYTF. Full variable domain (remainder filled in from reference TRBV11-3 and TRBJ1-2): EAGVVQSPRYKIIEKKQPVAFWCNPISGHNTLYWYLQNLGQGPELLIRYENEEAVDDSQLPKDRFSAERLKGVDSTLKIQPAELGDSAVYLCASSLKEDRVLYGYTFGSGTRLTVV.

The chain couples TRBV4-1 to TRBJ2-1; D gene uncertain. With 3 bases removed from V and 12 bases from J, the gap between germline ends came to 15 bases. The CDR3 loop spans 13 amino acids. Germline CDR1 and CDR2: MGHRA and YSYEKL. The CDR3 reads CASSQTLSPTQFF. Here the CDR3 DNA reads TGCGCCAGCAGCCAGACTCTTAGCCCCACGCAGTTCTTC.

The gene calls are TRBV5-1 and TRBJ1-3, with 7 bases matching TRBD1. Germline V gives CDR1 SGHRS, CDR2 YFSETQ. V lost 4 bases to trimming and J lost 3 bases; unmatched junction nucleotides: 10. This CDR3 contains 16 residues. The CDR3 sequence is CASSRRGESDGNTIYF. The CDR3 DNA is TGCGCCAGCAGCCGCAGGGGGGAGTCTGATGGAAACACCATATATTTT.

This chain links TRBV5-1 with TRBJ2-4; possible D gene TRBD1, 5 bases. The CDR3 covers 14 residues. The germline V and J ends were trimmed by 4 bases and 8 bases, with 16 bases remaining between them. Looked up from germline, CDR1 is SGHRS and CDR2 is YFSETQ. CDR3 loop: CASSPPSQGDIQYF. In DNA form, the CDR3 reads TGCGCCAGCAGCCCACCCTCTCAGGGTGACATTCAGTACTTC.

The chain recombines TRBV7-3 with TRBJ2-1; 8 bases are shared with TRBD1. V lost 0 bases, J lost 3 bases, and 10 bases stayed unmatched. CDR1 and CDR2 from the germline V gene are SGHTA and FQGTGA. The CDR3 runs to 18 residues. The CDR3 protein is CASSLTGPRTGLYNEQFF. The CDR3 nucleotides are TGTGCCAGCAGCTTAACGGGTCCCAGGACAGGGCTCTACAATGAGCAGTTCTTC.

Remarks on this clone: The same CDR3 also results from other DNA sequences found in this sample. V usage is TRBV19 and J usage is TRBJ2-3, with 7 bases identical to TRBD1. CDR1 LNHDA and CDR2 SQIVND come from the germline V gene (reference sequence). The trim removed 5 bases at V and 1 base at J, leaving 3 bases unmatched. This CDR3 is built from 14 residues. CDR3: CASSPGTGTDTQYF. The CDR3 DNA reads as TGTGCCAGTAGTCCGGGGACAGGCACAGATACGCAGTATTTT.

V and J are TRBV2 and TRBJ2-3; 9 bases agree with TRBD2. This CDR3 spans 16 amino acids. V lost 6 bases and J lost 2; bases outside the gene matches: 9. The germline gives CDR1 SNHLY, CDR2 FYNNEI. CDR3 nucleotide sequence: TGTGCCAGCAGCCTAGCGGGAACCTCTCACACAGATACGCAGTATTTT. This codes for CASSLAGTSHTDTQYF. Full variable domain (missing parts from reference TRBV2 and TRBJ2-3): EPEVTQTPSHQVTQMGQEVILRCVPISNHLYFYWYRQILGQKVEFLVSFYNNEISEKSEIFDDQFSVERPDGSNFTLKIRSTKLEDSAMYFCASSLAGTSHTDTQYFGPGTRLTVL.

V and J are TRBV7-8 and TRBJ2-7; the match to TRBD2 covers 9 bases. CDR1 is SGHVS, CDR2 FQNEAQ, per germline. Unmatched junction bases numbered 9, after V lost 2 bases and J lost 7 bases. This CDR3 has 15 residues. In DNA, the CDR3 is TGTGCCAGCAGCTTAAATGGCGGGGGGGCCGGAGAGCAGTACTTC. Translating it yields CASSLNGGGAGEQYF.

The V and J genes are TRBV5-4 and TRBJ2-1; 10 nucleotides match TRBD2. V shed 1 base and J 6 bases; nucleotides not matched to a gene: 4. The CDR3 is 15 amino acids. Germline values: CDR1 SGHNT, CDR2 YYREEE (reference sequence). As DNA, the CDR3 is TGTGCCAGCAGCTTGAGGCTAGCGGGGGCCAATGAGCAGTTCTTC. It specifies CASSLRLAGANEQFF.

This rearrangement joins TRBV5-1 to TRBJ2-3; 15 bases line up with TRBD2. This CDR3 is 17 amino acids long. Germline-derived CDR1 and CDR2 are SGHRS and YFSETQ. After removal of 3 bases from V and 0 bases from J, the junction contained 2 bases not matched to a gene. As DNA, the CDR3 is TGCGCCAGCAGCTCGGGACTAGCGGGAGGAAGCACAGATACGCAGTATTTT. Protein: CASSSGLAGGSTDTQYF.

The chain joins TRBV6-4 to TRBJ1-2; 7 nucleotides align to TRBD1. Unmatched junction bases numbered 8, after V lost 5 bases and J lost 8 bases. CDR1 is MRHNA and CDR2 is SNTAGT in the germline V gene. CDR3 length: 13 residues. The CDR3 here is CASSTTGAAGYTF. The DNA of the CDR3 is TGTGCCAGCAGTACAACAGGGGCGGCAGGCTACACCTTC.

This chain connects TRBV5-1 to TRBJ2-5, with 11 bases identical to TRBD2. The germline gives CDR1 SGHRS, CDR2 YFSETQ. After removal of 7 bases from V and 2 bases from J, the junction contained 4 bases not matched to a gene. CDR3 length equals 14 residues. CDR3 region: CASGGTSGQETQYF. The CDR3, as DNA: TGCGCCAGCGGCGGGACTAGCGGACAAGAGACCCAGTACTTC. Full variable domain (outside the CDR3, taken from reference TRBV5-1 and TRBJ2-5): KAGVTQTPRYLIKTRGQQVTLSCSPISGHRSVSWYQQTPGQGLQFLFEYFSETQRNKGNFPGRFSGRQFSNSRSEMNVSTLELGDSALYLCASGGTSGQETQYFGPGTRLLVL.

The chain recombines TRBV5-1 with TRBJ2-5, with 8 bases identical to TRBD2. V shed 3 bases and J 5 bases; nucleotides not matched to a gene: 9. Germline CDR1 is SGHRS and CDR2 is YFSETQ. There are 15 residues in the CDR3. The CDR3 spells CASSSDTGGHETQYF. The CDR3 coding sequence is TGCGCCAGCAGCTCAGACACGGGGGGGCATGAGACCCAGTACTTC.

The chain uses TRBV7-6 and TRBJ1-3; D is perhaps TRBD1 (6 bases). CDR1 is SGHVS and CDR2 is FNYEAQ in the germline V gene. The CDR3 sequence is 11 residues long. Trimming pared 5 bases from V and 9 bases from J, leaving 8 bases between. This CDR3 reads CASSGGATIYF. In DNA, the CDR3 is TGTGCCAGCAGCGGGGGGGCCACCATATATTTT.

The CDR3 reads CASSVDGGNYGYTF. The CDR3 coding sequence is TGTGCCAGCAGTGTCGACGGCGGAAACTATGGCTACACCTTC. This rearrangement joins TRBV25-1 to TRBJ1-2; D unresolved. CDR3 length: 14 residues. The V and J ends lost 4 bases and 2 bases respectively, with 11 bases between them. CDR1 and CDR2 (germline): MGHDK, SYGVNS.

Only one count was recorded for this clone. V and J are TRBV6-5 and TRBJ2-7; perhaps TRBD1 as D (5 bases). Trimming removed 6 bases from V and 5 bases from J, with 14 bases in between. Germline lookup yields CDR1 MNHEY and CDR2 SVGAGI. This CDR3 is built from 13 residues. CDR3 loop: CASRGQTENEQYF. The CDR3 coding sequence is TGTGCCAGCAGGGGCCAGACAGAAAACGAGCAGTACTTC.

This clone has only one observation. The V call is TRBV2, the J call TRBJ1-6; TRBD1 matches 7 bases. The CDR3 totals 15 residues. Trimming removed 7 bases from V and 2 bases from J; junction bases left unmatched: 5. Germline values: CDR1 SNHLY, CDR2 FYNNEI. The CDR3 here is CASTPGQTYNSPLHF. Here the CDR3 DNA reads TGTGCCAGCACCCCGGGACAGACCTATAATTCACCCCTCCACTTT. Together with reference TRBV2 and TRBJ1-6, the CDR3 gives the full variable domain: EPEVTQTPSHQVTQMGQEVILRCVPISNHLYFYWYRQILGQKVEFLVSFYNNEISEKSEIFDDQFSVERPDGSNFTLKIRSTKLEDSAMYFCASTPGQTYNSPLHFGNGTRLTVT.

J is TRBJ2-1 and V is TRBV2; D is possibly TRBD2 (6 bases). Deletions cut 8 bases from V and 8 bases from J, with 19 bases between. The germline CDR1 and CDR2 sequences are SNHLY and FYNNEI. The length of the CDR3 is 14 residues. CDR3 DNA: TGTGCCAGCGTGCCAGGGTTGGCGGGGCATGAGCAGTTCTTC. Translating gives CASVPGLAGHEQFF.

The chain has TRBV29-1 and TRBJ1-2, with 9 bases identical to TRBD1. The CDR3 covers 14 residues. Trimming at V came to 7 bases and at J to 7 bases, leaving 13 bases not matched to a gene. Per germline, CDR1 SQVTM and CDR2 ANQGSEA. In nucleotides, the CDR3 is TGCAGCGCCCCCACCGGGACAGGGATCGGTGGCTACACCTTC. Protein: CSAPTGTGIGGYTF.

This chain links TRBV11-3 with TRBJ1-1; 8 bases fit TRBD1. The ends lost 4 bases at V and 3 bases at J; junction bases unmatched: 16. This CDR3 comprises 18 residues. Germline CDR1 SGHNT, CDR2 YENEEA. This CDR3 reads CASSSSGQGASKDTEAFF. The CDR3 bases are TGTGCCAGCAGCTCCTCGGGGCAGGGGGCGTCTAAGGACACTGAAGCTTTCTTT. Using reference TRBV11-3 and TRBJ1-1 for the parts outside the CDR3, the full variable domain is EAGVVQSPRYKIIEKKQPVAFWCNPISGHNTLYWYLQNLGQGPELLIRYENEEAVDDSQLPKDRFSAERLKGVDSTLKIQPAELGDSAVYLCASSSSGQGASKDTEAFFGQGTRLTVV.

This chain uses TRBV5-4 with TRBJ1-2; D is undetermined. The V end was cut by 3 bases, the J end by 4 bases, with 13 bases between. The CDR3 length is 14 residues. The germline V gene has CDR1 SGHNT and CDR2 YYREEE (reference sequence). CDR3 in DNA: TGTGCCAGCAGCTCTGACCCAGGATTCTATGGCTACACCTTC. It specifies CASSSDPGFYGYTF.

The chain employs TRBV18 and TRBJ2-7, with D tentatively TRBD1 (6 bases). CDR1 KGHSH and CDR2 LQKENI come from the germline V gene. With 1 base removed from V and 4 bases from J, the gap between germline ends came to 11 bases. This CDR3 is built from 14 residues. CDR3 protein: CASSPLSGAYEQYF. CDR3 in DNA: TGTGCCAGCTCACCACTGTCAGGGGCGTACGAGCAGTACTTC.

V is TRBV27 and J is TRBJ1-2, with 10 bases lining up with TRBD1. This CDR3 has 15 amino acids. With 7 bases clipped from V and 2 bases from J, the junction kept 7 bases outside the gene matches. Germline CDR1 MNHEY, CDR2 SMNVEV (reference sequence). In DNA, the CDR3 is TGTGCCAGCACCGTAACGGGACAGGGGAACTATGGCTACACCTTC. Its translation is CASTVTGQGNYGYTF.

This chain links TRBV6-4 with TRBJ2-1, with D perhaps TRBD2 (6 bases). The V gene's germline CDR1 is MRHNA and CDR2 SNTAGT. V gave up 3 bases and J gave up 8 bases, with 11 bases separating them. CDR3 length: 13 amino acids. CDR3 nucleotide sequence: TGTGCCAGCAGTGAGGAACTAGCACATGAGCAGTTCTTC. This codes for CASSEELAHEQFF.

The gene calls are TRBV6-2 or TRBV6-3 and TRBJ1-1; 7 bases line up with TRBD1. J gave up 4 bases and V 6 bases, and 5 bases lay outside the gene matches. CDR3 size: 13 residues. Per the germline V gene, CDR1 is MNHEY and CDR2 is SVGEGT. CDR3 sequence (DNA): TGTGCCAGCAGCCTGGAGGGGGCCACTGAAGCTTTCTTT. Amino acids: CASSLEGATEAFF.

The genes are TRBV12-3 or TRBV12-4 and TRBJ1-1; TRBD1 aligns across 8 bases. The V segment lost 3 bases and the J segment 11 bases; nucleotides outside the gene matches: 5. This CDR3 region has 12 residues. As DNA, the CDR3 is TGTGCCAGCAGTTTCGACAGGGGTGGGGCTTTCTTT. Translated: CASSFDRGGAFF.